This TCR beta chain was sequenced for a study of shared clonotypes between healthy human individuals. Libraries were prepared by immunoSEQ multiplex PCR; TCRdb keeps only in-frame clonotypes and omits some of them. The sample holds some 690,000 clones, roughly 88% seen once. The ends lost 3 bases at V and 2 bases at J; junction bases unmatched: 8. CDR3 size: 19 residues. The germline gives CDR1 LGHNA, CDR2 YSLEER. Regarding this clone: As yet, its antigen is unknown.

Study-wide points: Memory subsets generally showed smaller estimated richness than naive subsets did.

The material sequenced was memory CD8+ T cells from PBMCs. Sample subset: CD45RO+ cells pooled with CCR7-negative TemRA cells. The chain couples TRBV4-3 to TRBJ2-6; 12 positions match TRBD2. This receptor was obtained from a man in his late teens or twenties in good health. Some clones in this sample may be carry-over from other donors' samples. The CDR3 loop reads CASSHDSGLAGTGANVLTF. In DNA form, the CDR3 reads TGCGCCAGCAGCCACGACTCGGGACTAGCGGGTACTGGGGCCAACGTCCTGACTTTC.